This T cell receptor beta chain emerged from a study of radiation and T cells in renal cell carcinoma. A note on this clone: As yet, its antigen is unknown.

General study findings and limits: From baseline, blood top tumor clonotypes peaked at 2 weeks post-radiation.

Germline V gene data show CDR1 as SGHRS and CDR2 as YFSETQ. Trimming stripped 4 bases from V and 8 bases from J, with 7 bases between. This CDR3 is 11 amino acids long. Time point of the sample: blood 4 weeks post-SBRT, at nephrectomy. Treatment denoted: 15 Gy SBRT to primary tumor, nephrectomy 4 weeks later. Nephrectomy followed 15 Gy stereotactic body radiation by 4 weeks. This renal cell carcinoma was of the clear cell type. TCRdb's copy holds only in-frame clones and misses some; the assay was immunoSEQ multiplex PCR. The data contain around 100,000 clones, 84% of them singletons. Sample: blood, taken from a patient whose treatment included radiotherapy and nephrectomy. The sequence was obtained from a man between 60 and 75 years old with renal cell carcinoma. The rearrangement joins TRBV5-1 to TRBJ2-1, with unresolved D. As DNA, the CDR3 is TGCGCCAGCAGCCTCCGCGATGAGCAGTTCTTC. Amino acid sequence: CASSLRDEQFF.